This entry is about one T cell receptor (beta chain). The antigen is unknown. The data derive from a study of OX40 agonist ivuxolimab in advanced cancers. On the study more broadly: Patients received ivuxolimab, an intravenous treatment, every 2 weeks at 0.01 to 10 mg/kg. Aged about 20 to 80 with a mean of approximately 60 years, they were roughly 83% male. Study outcomes and limitations: Some of the lowest clonal expansion was seen in partial responders at 0.1-3.0 mg/kg.

This CDR3 spans 14 amino acids. Germline loops: CDR1 SEHNR, CDR2 FQNEAQ (reference sequence). Losses at the gene ends were 2 bases for V and 2 bases for J; bases not matched to a gene: 2. The assay was immunoSEQ multiplex PCR, and TCRdb's table has in-frame clones only and misses some. This table has about 22,000 clones, 77% appearing once. The rearrangement links TRBV7-9 to TRBJ2-5; the match to TRBD1 covers 7 bases. The material was CD4+ or CD8+ T cells sorted from blood, obtained in a trial of the OX40 agonist ivuxolimab. The clonotype originates from an adult with an advanced solid tumor such as melanoma, head and neck, liver or kidney cancer. As DNA, the CDR3 is TGTGCCAGCAGCTTAAGGGACAGACAAGAGACCCAGTACTTC. As protein: CASSLRDRQETQYF.